The clone carrying this T cell receptor beta chain was recorded a few times. CDR3 length: 16 residues. V shed 4 bases and J 0 bases; nucleotides not matched to a gene: 8. Germline values: CDR1 SGHRS, CDR2 YFSETQ. TCR beta CDR3 regions were amplified from RNA. Using the HTBI primer set, a first-round RT-PCR was run on the TCR CDR3. MiXCR, applied by TCRdb to the multiplex PCR reads, yields one record per CDR3 protein. Of about 420,000 distinct CDR3 sequences listed, less than 20% were seen once; the top ten hold around 14%. The data originate from a study of T cells in Graves' hyperthyroidism and ophthalmopathy.

The sequenced material came from blood. The sequence was obtained from a woman aged 18-29 years with Graves' hyperthyroidism. The chain couples TRBV5-1 to TRBJ2-7, with TRBD1 matching over 9 bases. The CDR3: CASSGTGTGTSYEQYF. The CDR3, as DNA: TGCGCCAGCAGCGGGACCGGGACAGGGACCTCCTACGAGCAGTACTTC.